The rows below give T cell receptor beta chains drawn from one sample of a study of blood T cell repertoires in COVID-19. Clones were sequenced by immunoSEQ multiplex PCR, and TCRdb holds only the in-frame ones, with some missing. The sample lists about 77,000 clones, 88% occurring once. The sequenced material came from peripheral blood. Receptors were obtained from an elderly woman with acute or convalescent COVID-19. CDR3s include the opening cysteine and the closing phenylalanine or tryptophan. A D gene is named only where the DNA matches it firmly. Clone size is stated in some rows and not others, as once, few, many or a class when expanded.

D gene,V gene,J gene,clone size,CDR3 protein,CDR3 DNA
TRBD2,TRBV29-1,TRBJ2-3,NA,CSVEVLAGGRNTQYF,TGCAGCGTTGAAGTATTAGCGGGGGGGCGGAATACGCAGTATTTT
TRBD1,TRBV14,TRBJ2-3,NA,CASSQRQGSSTDTQYF,TGTGCCAGCAGCCAAAGACAGGGGTCAAGCACAGATACGCAGTATTTT
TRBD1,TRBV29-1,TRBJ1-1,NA,CSVTTGMNTEAFF,TGCAGCGTTACGACAGGGATGAACACTGAAGCTTTCTTT
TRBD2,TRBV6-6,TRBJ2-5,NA,CASRPSTSRETQYF,TGTGCCAGCAGGCCCTCGACTAGCCGGGAGACCCAGTACTTC
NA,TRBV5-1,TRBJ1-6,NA,CASSSQTSNSPLHF,TGCGCCAGCAGCTCACAGACATCCAATTCACCCCTCCACTTT
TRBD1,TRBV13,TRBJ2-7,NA,CASSLRSWTGGVSYEQYF,TGTGCCAGCAGCTTAAGGTCTTGGACAGGGGGCGTCAGCTACGAGCAGTACTTC
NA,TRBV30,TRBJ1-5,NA,CAWREVHSNQPQHF,TGTGCCTGGAGGGAGGTCCACAGCAATCAGCCCCAGCATTTT
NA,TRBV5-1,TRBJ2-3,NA,CASRGGGSYTDTQYF,TGCGCCAGCAGGGGGGGAGGCAGCTACACAGATACGCAGTATTTT
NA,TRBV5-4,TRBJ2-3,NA,CASSSRVGDTQYF,TGTGCCAGCAGCTCCAGGGTTGGAGATACGCAGTATTTT
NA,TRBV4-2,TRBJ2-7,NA,CASSQDLVPGEQYF,TGTGCCAGCAGCCAAGATCTCGTGCCGGGCGAGCAGTACTTC
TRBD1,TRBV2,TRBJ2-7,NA,CASRDRATSYEQYF,TGTGCCAGCAGGGACAGGGCGACATCCTACGAGCAGTACTTC
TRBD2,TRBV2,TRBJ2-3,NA,CASTRGGLGTDTQYF,TGTGCCAGCACCCGCGGGGGACTCGGCACAGATACGCAGTATTTT
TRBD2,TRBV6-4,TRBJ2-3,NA,CASSDSGVTDTQYF,TGTGCCAGCAGTGATAGCGGGGTCACAGATACGCAGTATTTT
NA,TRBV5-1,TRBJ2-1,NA,CASSLDTGYNEQFF,TGCGCCAGCAGCTTGGATACAGGGTACAATGAGCAGTTCTTC
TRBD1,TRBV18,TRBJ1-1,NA,CASSPGQADTEAFF,TGTGCCAGCTCACCGGGACAGGCCGACACTGAAGCTTTCTTT
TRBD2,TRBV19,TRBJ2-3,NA,CASTPRAGGSVDTQYF,TGTGCCAGTACCCCTCGGGCGGGCGGGAGTGTGGATACGCAGTATTTT
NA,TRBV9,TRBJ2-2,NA,CASSVQPGLPNTGELFF,TGTGCCAGCAGCGTTCAGCCGGGACTTCCGAACACCGGGGAGCTGTTTTTT
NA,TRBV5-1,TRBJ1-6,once,CASSSGDGENWSPLHF,TGCGCCAGCAGCTCAGGGGATGGCGAAAATTGGTCACCCCTCCACTTT
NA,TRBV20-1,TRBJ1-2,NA,CSATNPVPHTF,TGCAGTGCCACAAACCCCGTACCCCACACCTTC
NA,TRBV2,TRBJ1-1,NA,CASLQGLLFKTEAFF,TGTGCCAGCTTACAGGGTCTCCTGTTCAAGACTGAAGCTTTCTTT
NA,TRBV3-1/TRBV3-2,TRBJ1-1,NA,CASSEPSTEAFF,TGTGCCAGCAGCGAGCCGAGCACTGAAGCTTTCTTT
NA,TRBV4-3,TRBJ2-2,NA,CASSQDEGTGELFF,TGCGCCAGCAGCCAAGATGAGGGCACCGGGGAGCTGTTTTTT
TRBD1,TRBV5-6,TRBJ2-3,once,CASSSGTGSPDTQYF,TGTGCCAGCAGCTCCGGGACAGGGTCCCCAGATACGCAGTATTTT
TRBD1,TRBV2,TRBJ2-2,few,CASGGQGRNTGELFF,TGTGCCAGTGGGGGACAGGGGCGAAACACCGGGGAGCTGTTTTTT
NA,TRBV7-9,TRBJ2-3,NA,CASSFPSTDTQYF,TGTGCCAGCAGCTTCCCTAGCACAGATACGCAGTATTTT
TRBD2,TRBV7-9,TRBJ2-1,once,CASSLDLAGGHTYEQFF,TGTGCCAGCAGCTTGGATCTAGCGGGGGGCCATACATATGAGCAGTTCTTC
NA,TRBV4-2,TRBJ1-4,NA,CASSQDRGLATNEKLFF,TGTGCCAGCAGCCAAGATCGGGGACTGGCAACTAATGAAAAACTGTTTTTT
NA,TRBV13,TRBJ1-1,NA,CASSLPRRGTEAFF,TGTGCCAGCAGCTTACCCCGCAGGGGAACTGAAGCTTTCTTT
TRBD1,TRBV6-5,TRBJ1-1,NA,CASSQTGGGTEAFF,TGTGCCAGCAGCCAGACAGGGGGAGGCACTGAAGCTTTCTTT
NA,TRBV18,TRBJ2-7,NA,CASSPESLTGNEQYF,TGTGCCAGCTCACCGGAATCACTGACAGGCAACGAGCAGTACTTC
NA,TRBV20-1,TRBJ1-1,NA,CSVRRTEAFF,TGCAGTGTCCGGAGGACTGAAGCTTTCTTT
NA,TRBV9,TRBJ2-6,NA,CASSRTAGANVLTF,TGTGCCAGCAGCCGGACTGCCGGGGCCAACGTCCTGACTTTC
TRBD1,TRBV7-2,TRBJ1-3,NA,CASSGEGARGNTIYF,TGTGCCAGCAGCGGTGAGGGGGCGCGGGGAAACACCATATATTTT
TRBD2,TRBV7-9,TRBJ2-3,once,CASSLAGLAGDTQYF,TGTGCCAGCAGCTTAGCGGGACTAGCCGGAGATACGCAGTATTTT
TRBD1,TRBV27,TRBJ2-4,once,CASSPKGDRGLGAKNIQYF,TGTGCCAGCAGTCCCAAGGGGGACAGGGGACTCGGGGCCAAAAACATTCAGTACTTC
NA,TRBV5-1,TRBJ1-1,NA,CASSYAGGNTEAFF,TGCGCCAGCAGCTACGCGGGGGGGAACACTGAAGCTTTCTTT
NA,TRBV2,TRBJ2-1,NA,CASSERGFRYNEQFF,TGTGCCAGCAGCGAAAGGGGGTTCCGCTACAATGAGCAGTTCTTC
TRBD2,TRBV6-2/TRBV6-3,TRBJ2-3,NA,CASSWGGAGAVTDTQYF,TGTGCCAGCAGCTGGGGAGGAGCGGGGGCCGTCACAGATACGCAGTATTTT
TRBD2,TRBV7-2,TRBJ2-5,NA,CASSLQAGVQETQYF,TGTGCCAGCAGCTTACAGGCGGGGGTCCAAGAGACCCAGTACTTC
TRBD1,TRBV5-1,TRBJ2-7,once,CASSLDRGGEQYF,TGCGCCAGCAGCTTAGACAGGGGAGGCGAGCAGTACTTC
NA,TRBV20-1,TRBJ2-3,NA,CSASPSRIGDTQYF,TGCAGTGCTAGTCCTAGCCGGATAGGAGATACGCAGTATTTT
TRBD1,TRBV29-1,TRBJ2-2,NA,CSGGTGDPTGELFF,TGCAGCGGGGGGACAGGGGACCCCACCGGGGAGCTGTTTTTT
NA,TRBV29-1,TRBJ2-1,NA,CSVVRGGSYNEQFF,TGCAGCGTTGTTCGCGGAGGCTCCTACAATGAGCAGTTCTTC
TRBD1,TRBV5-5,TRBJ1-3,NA,CASSRSGTVGSGNTIYF,TGTGCCAGCAGCAGATCCGGGACAGTGGGCTCTGGAAACACCATATATTTT
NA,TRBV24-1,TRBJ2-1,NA,CATSDNAAGQDNEQFF,TGTGCCACCAGTGATAATGCGGCGGGTCAGGACAATGAGCAGTTCTTC
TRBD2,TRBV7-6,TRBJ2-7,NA,CASSSSSGPAEQYF,TGTGCCAGCAGCTCCTCTAGCGGGCCCGCCGAGCAGTACTTC
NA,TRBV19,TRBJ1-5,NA,CASSIVREGNQPQHF,TGTGCCAGTAGTATAGTCAGGGAGGGCAATCAGCCCCAGCATTTT
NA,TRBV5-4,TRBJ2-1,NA,CASSLRGNNEQFF,TGTGCCAGCAGCCTGAGAGGAAACAATGAGCAGTTCTTC